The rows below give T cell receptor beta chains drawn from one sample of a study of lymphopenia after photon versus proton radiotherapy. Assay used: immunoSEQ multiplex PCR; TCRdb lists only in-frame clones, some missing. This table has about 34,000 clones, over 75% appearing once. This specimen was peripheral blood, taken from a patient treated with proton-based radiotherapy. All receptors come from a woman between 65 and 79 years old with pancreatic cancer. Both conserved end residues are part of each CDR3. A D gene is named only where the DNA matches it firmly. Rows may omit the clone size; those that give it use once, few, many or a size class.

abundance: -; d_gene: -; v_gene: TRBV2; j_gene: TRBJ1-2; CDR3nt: TGTGCCAGCAGTCGGGACGGATACTATGGCTACACCTTC; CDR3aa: CASSRDGYYGYTF
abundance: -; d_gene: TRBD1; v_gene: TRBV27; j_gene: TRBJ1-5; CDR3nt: TGTGCCAGCAGGGGACAGGGGGCTATTCCGCCCCAGCATTTT; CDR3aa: CASRGQGAIPPQHF
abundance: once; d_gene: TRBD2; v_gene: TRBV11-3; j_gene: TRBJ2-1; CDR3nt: TGTGCCAGCAGCCCCGGGCCCTTTAGCGGGAGTAAGTTCTACAATGAGCAGTTCTTC; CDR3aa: CASSPGPFSGSKFYNEQFF
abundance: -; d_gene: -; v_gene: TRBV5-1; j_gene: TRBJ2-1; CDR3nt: TGCGCCAGCAGCGCAAATGAGCAGTTCTTC; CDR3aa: CASSANEQFF
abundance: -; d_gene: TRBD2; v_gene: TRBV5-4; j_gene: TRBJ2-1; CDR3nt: TGTGCCAGCAGCCTAGCGGGAGTAACTTTGGGTGAGCAGTTCTTC; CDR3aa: CASSLAGVTLGEQFF
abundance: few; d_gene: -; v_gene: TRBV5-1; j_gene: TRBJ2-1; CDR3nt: TGCGCCAGCAGCTTGGTCCCAGGGGTGAATGAGCAGTTCTTC; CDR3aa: CASSLVPGVNEQFF
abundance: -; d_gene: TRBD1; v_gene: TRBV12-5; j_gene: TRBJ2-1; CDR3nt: TGTGCTAGTGGTCCGGGACAGGGTTACAATGAGCAGTTCTTC; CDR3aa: CASGPGQGYNEQFF
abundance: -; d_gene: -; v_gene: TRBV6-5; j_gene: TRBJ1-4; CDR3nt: TGTGCCAGCAGTTACGGGGAGGATGAAAAACTGTTTTTT; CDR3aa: CASSYGEDEKLFF
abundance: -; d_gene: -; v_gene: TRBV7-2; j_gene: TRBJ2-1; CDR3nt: TGTGCCAGCAGCAAGGGGCAGGGAAACTACAATGAGCAGTTCTTC; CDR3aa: CASSKGQGNYNEQFF
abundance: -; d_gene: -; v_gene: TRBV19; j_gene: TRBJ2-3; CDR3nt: TGTGCCAGTAGGCTGTCTGGCACAGATACGCAGTATTTT; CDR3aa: CASRLSGTDTQYF